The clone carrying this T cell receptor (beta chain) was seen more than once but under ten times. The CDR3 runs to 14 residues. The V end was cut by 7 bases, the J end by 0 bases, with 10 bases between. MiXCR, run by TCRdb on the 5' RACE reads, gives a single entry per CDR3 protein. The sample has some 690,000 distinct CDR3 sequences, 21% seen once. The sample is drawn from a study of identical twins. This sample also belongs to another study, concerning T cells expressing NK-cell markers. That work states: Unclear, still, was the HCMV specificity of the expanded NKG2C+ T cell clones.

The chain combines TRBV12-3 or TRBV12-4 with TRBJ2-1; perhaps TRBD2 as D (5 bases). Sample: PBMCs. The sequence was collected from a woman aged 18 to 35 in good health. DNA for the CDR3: TGTGCCAGCACCCTGGGGAGCTCCTACAATGAGCAGTTCTTC. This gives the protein CASTLGSSYNEQFF.